Each of the 12 T cell receptor beta chains below was sequenced from the same sample in a study of CD8 T cells in ankylosing spondylitis. Study-level results: A TCR beta motif made of fewer than ten highly homologous variants seemed typical of ankylosing spondylitis blood.

TCRdb ran MiXCR on the 5' RACE reads and lists one entry per CDR3 protein. The sample holds 700,000 to 1,000,000 distinct CDR3 sequences, approximately 12% seen once. These receptors have no known antigen. Sequenced: blood, either unsorted or a sorted T cell fraction (not recorded which). These receptor sequences come from a male donor with ankylosing spondylitis.

The table lists this clonotype with a few counts. CDR3 in amino acids: CASQYQETQYF. As DNA, the CDR3 is TGTGCCAGCCAATACCAAGAGACCCAGTACTTC. This chain uses TRBV18 with TRBJ2-5, with D unresolved. Germline V gene sequence: CDR1 KGHSH, CDR2 LQKENI. V was shortened by 8 bases and J by 0 bases, with 4 bases between the two germline ends. The length of the CDR3 is 11 residues.

This clonotype was picked up a small number of times. The chain employs TRBV5-6 and TRBJ2-1, with TRBD2 identical over 10 bases. With 4 bases clipped from V and 7 bases from J, the junction kept 11 bases outside the gene matches. This CDR3 region has 16 residues. CDR1 is SGHDT and CDR2 is YYEEEE in the germline V gene. This CDR3 is CASSPTSGRVWNEQFF. The CDR3 DNA reads TGTGCCAGCAGCCCTACCAGCGGGAGGGTGTGGAATGAGCAGTTCTTC.

The chain carries TRBV30 and TRBJ1-1; unclear D gene. Germline V gene sequence: CDR1 GTSNPN, CDR2 SVGIG (reference sequence). The V end was cut by 0 bases, the J end by 4 bases, with 12 bases between. The CDR3 length is 14 residues. In DNA form, the CDR3 reads TGTGCCTGGAGTGTAGGCGGCTCGGGCACTGAAGCTTTCTTT. Its translation: CAWSVGGSGTEAFF. Based on the CDR3 plus reference TRBV30 and TRBJ1-1, the full variable domain is SQTIHQWPATLVQPVGSPLSLECTVEGTSNPNLYWYRQAAGRGLQLLFYSVGIGQISSEVPQNLSASRPQDRQFILSSKKLLLSDSGFYLCAWSVGGSGTEAFFGQGTRLTVV.

This clonotype has at least ten counts. The rearrangement links TRBV4-3 to TRBJ2-1; 7 bases match TRBD2. The trim removed 0 bases at V and 6 bases at J, leaving 5 bases unmatched. CDR1 is LGHNA, CDR2 YSLEER, per germline. The CDR3 length is 15 residues. The CDR3 loop is CASSQDFGGGNEQFF. In DNA form, the CDR3 reads TGCGCCAGCAGCCAAGACTTTGGCGGGGGCAATGAGCAGTTCTTC.

The chain couples TRBV7-6 to TRBJ2-1; 7 positions agree with TRBD1. Germline V lookup: CDR1 SGHVS, CDR2 FNYEAQ. Unmatched junction bases numbered 6, after V lost 4 bases and J lost 0 bases. The CDR3 spans 16 residues. As DNA, the CDR3 is TGTGCCAGCAGCTCCGGGACAGCAGCCTCCTACAATGAGCAGTTCTTC. It is translated as CASSSGTAASYNEQFF.

This clonotype has more than one count but fewer than ten. The chain is built from TRBV15 and TRBJ2-7; TRBD1 agrees at 9 bases. The ends lost 0 bases at V and 0 bases at J; junction bases unmatched: 9. Germline V lookup: CDR1 LNHNV, CDR2 YYDKDF (reference sequence). The CDR3 is made up of 18 amino acids. CDR3 amino acids: CATSRDRARQGVSYEQYF. The CDR3 DNA sequence: TGTGCCACCAGCAGAGATCGGGCCCGACAGGGGGTCTCCTACGAGCAGTACTTC.

This clonotype was seen more than once but under ten times. This chain links TRBV11-3 with TRBJ2-1; 8 nucleotides match TRBD1. Trimming took 0 bases from V and 4 from J; bases not matched to a gene: 8. Germline lookup yields CDR1 SGHNT and CDR2 YENEEA. This CDR3 is 17 amino acids long. The CDR3 loop reads CASSLDDRGSAYNEQFF. The DNA for the CDR3 is TGTGCCAGCAGCTTAGACGACAGGGGATCTGCTTACAATGAGCAGTTCTTC. The full variable domain, with the rest looked up from reference TRBV11-3 and TRBJ2-1, is EAGVVQSPRYKIIEKKQPVAFWCNPISGHNTLYWYLQNLGQGPELLIRYENEEAVDDSQLPKDRFSAERLKGVDSTLKIQPAELGDSAVYLCASSLDDRGSAYNEQFFGPGTRLTVL.

The chain joins TRBV4-3 to TRBJ2-1; TRBD2 agrees at 7 bases. The CDR3 has 17 amino acids. Looked up from germline, CDR1 is LGHNA and CDR2 is YSLEER. V lost 0 bases, J lost 3 bases, and 8 bases stayed unmatched. Here the CDR3 reads CASSQDPRREIYNEQFF. CDR3 DNA: TGCGCCAGCAGCCAAGATCCGCGGCGGGAGATCTACAATGAGCAGTTCTTC.

Many counts were recorded for this clonotype. The CDR3 sequence is CSAQGRTYLEQYF. The CDR3 DNA reads TGCAGTGCTCAGGGACGGACCTACTTGGAGCAGTACTTC. The chain has TRBV20-1 and TRBJ2-7; the D call may be TRBD1 or TRBD2 (5 bases each). CDR3 length: 13 residues. V was trimmed by 5 bases and J by 7 bases, leaving 18 bases between them. CDR1 and CDR2 from the germline V gene are DFQATT and SNEGSKA (reference sequence).

This clonotype was seen ten or more times. V usage is TRBV20-1 and J usage is TRBJ2-5, with 9 bases lining up with TRBD1. This CDR3 comprises 15 residues. The germline V gene encodes CDR1 DFQATT and CDR2 SNEGSKA (reference sequence). After removal of 3 bases from V and 2 bases from J, the junction contained 7 bases not matched to a gene. CDR3 coding DNA: TGCAGTGCTAGCCCTCTAGGACAGGGGCAAGAGACCCAGTACTTC. As protein: CSASPLGQGQETQYF.

This clonotype turned up a few times. CDR3 DNA sequence: TGTGCCTGGAGGGGCCAGGCTACTGAAGCTTTCTTT. This translates into CAWRGQATEAFF. The chain has TRBV30 and TRBJ1-1; D unresolved. V was shortened by 3 bases and J by 5 bases, with 10 bases between the two germline ends. The CDR3 is made up of 12 amino acids. Germline CDR1 is GTSNPN and CDR2 is SVGIG (reference sequence).

This chain uses TRBV29-1 with TRBJ2-7, with 7 bases lining up with TRBD1. The CDR3 runs 14 residues. CDR1 is SQVTM and CDR2 is ANQGSEA in the germline V gene. J was trimmed by 5 bases and V by 4 bases; bases with no gene match: 11. In nucleotides, the CDR3 is TGCAGCGTTGTTCGAACAGGGGTACGGGACGAGCAGTACTTC. It translates to CSVVRTGVRDEQYF.